The clone carrying this T cell receptor (beta chain) has more than one count but fewer than ten. These data belong to a study of human T cells and chemical hapten exposure. As for time point: patch test 1, 2 weeks after DPC sensitization. Documented treatment: therapeutic diphenylcyclopropenone sensitization with weekly scalp DPC. TCRdb called the RACE reads again in MiXCR, with one record for every CDR3 protein. Seen here are approximately 79,000 distinct CDR3 sequences, approximately 10% observed once, and the top ten hold roughly 1.4%. The sequenced sample was whole blood, obtained in connection with sensitization to the hapten diphenylcyclopropenone (DPC). This sequence originates from a woman aged 50 to 65 with alopecia areata. Some clones in this sample may be carry-over from other donors' samples.

DNA for the CDR3: TGTGCCAGCAGCTACGACAGAAACACTGAAGCTTTCTTT. Its translation: CASSYDRNTEAFF. The chain couples TRBV7-3 to TRBJ1-1; tentative D call: TRBD1 (5 bases). This CDR3 is built from 13 residues. Germline assignment: CDR1 SGHTA and CDR2 FQGTGA. Trimming stripped 4 bases from V and 2 bases from J, with 8 bases between.